This is a list of T cell receptor beta chains from one sample in a study of OX40 agonist ivuxolimab in advanced cancers. Profiled with immunoSEQ multiplex PCR; TCRdb holds only in-frame clones, not every one. The data hold tens of thousands of clones, with 75% to 90% observed a single time. Material: CD4+ or CD8+ T cells sorted from blood, obtained in a trial of the OX40 agonist ivuxolimab. The receptors were gathered from an adult with an advanced solid tumor such as melanoma, head and neck, liver or kidney cancer. CDR3s include the opening cysteine and the closing phenylalanine or tryptophan. D genes are given only for firm matches. For some rows the clone size is stated as once, few or many, or as a class when expanded; others skip it.

>NA|TRBJ2-2|TRBV7-6|NA
TGTGCCAGCAGCTTTGACCCTAGCAGAAAGAACACCGGGGAGCTGTTTTTT
CASSFDPSRKNTGELFF
>NA|TRBJ2-7|TRBV9|NA
TGTGCCAGCAGCGTAGGAAGTGGGGGACGGGAGCAGTACTTC
CASSVGSGGREQYF
>few|TRBJ2-7|TRBV4-1|NA
TGCGCCAGCAGCCAAGATCTGTTGCAGTACTTC
CASSQDLLQYF
>few|TRBJ1-1|TRBV9|NA
TGTGCCAGCAGCACCGGGGGCGGCACTGAAGCTTTCTTT
CASSTGGGTEAFF
>NA|TRBJ1-6|TRBV15|NA
TGTGCCACCAGCCAAATGAGGGGCCCGCGGTCACCCCTCCACTTT
CATSQMRGPRSPLHF
>NA|TRBJ2-2|TRBV10-1|TRBD1
TGCGCCAGCAGTGACCGGGACAGGGGATCGGCCGGGGAGCTGTTTTTT
CASSDRDRGSAGELFF
>NA|TRBJ2-3|TRBV9|NA
TGTGCCAGCAGCGTAGGAACCAGGGGAACAGATACGCAGTATTTT
CASSVGTRGTDTQYF
>NA|TRBJ2-7|TRBV4-1|NA
TGCGCCAGCAGCCAAGCTTACGAGCAGTACTTC
CASSQAYEQYF
>NA|TRBJ1-2|TRBV27|NA
TGTGCCAGCAGTTCGTCAAGGGTAGGGCAAGGCTACACCTTC
CASSSSRVGQGYTF
>NA|TRBJ1-2|TRBV2|NA
TGTGCCAGCAGGGACGGGCATGGCTACACCTTC
CASRDGHGYTF
>NA|TRBJ2-1|TRBV6-5|TRBD2
TGTGCCAGCAGTTCGAAGGCGGGAGGTTACAATGAGCAGTTCTTC
CASSSKAGGYNEQFF
>NA|TRBJ2-2|TRBV9|TRBD1
TGTGCCAGCAGCAACCGCCGACAGGGTGCGAACACCGGGGAGCTGTTTTTT
CASSNRRQGANTGELFF
>NA|TRBJ2-6|TRBV23-1|NA
TGCGCCAGTACCCAGGGGGGTGGGGCCAACGTCCTGACTTTC
CASTQGGGANVLTF
>medium-sized|TRBJ2-1|TRBV5-1|NA
TGCGCCAGCAGGACAGCGGCGGTAACCCTCTTCAATGAGCAGTTCTTC
CASRTAAVTLFNEQFF
>NA|TRBJ1-3|TRBV11-2|NA
TGTGCCAGCAGCTTATCGCTATTCTCTGGAAACACCATATATTTT
CASSLSLFSGNTIYF
>NA|TRBJ2-3|TRBV7-8|NA
TGTGCCAGCAGCCCCCGTGGGGTTAACCCAGATACGCAGTATTTT
CASSPRGVNPDTQYF
>NA|TRBJ2-1|TRBV19|TRBD1
TGTGCCAGTGGGACAGGGGCCCCTAATGAGCAGTTCTTC
CASGTGAPNEQFF
>NA|TRBJ2-1|TRBV5-6|TRBD2
TGTGCCAGCAGCTCGGGAAGCGGGAGCAGATACAATGAGCAGTTCTTC
CASSSGSGSRYNEQFF
>NA|TRBJ2-7|TRBV5-5|TRBD1
TGTGCCAGCAGCGGACAGGGGACTAACGAGCAGTACTTC
CASSGQGTNEQYF
>NA|TRBJ2-7|TRBV28|NA
TGTGCCAGCACCTCGTATTACGAGCAGTACTTC
CASTSYYEQYF
>NA|TRBJ2-7|TRBV19|NA
TGTGCCAGTACTGATTCCTACGAGCAGTACTTC
CASTDSYEQYF
>NA|TRBJ2-1|TRBV28|TRBD1
TGTGCCAGCAGTTTGGGGACAGGGGGCCCCTACAATGAGCAGTTCTTC
CASSLGTGGPYNEQFF
>NA|TRBJ2-1|TRBV7-9|TRBD2
TGTGCCAGCAGCAGTGGACTAGCGGGAGATAAGGATGAGCAGTTCTTC
CASSSGLAGDKDEQFF
>NA|TRBJ2-1|TRBV6-5|NA
TGTGCCAGCAGATCTACAGGGAATGAGCAGTTCTTC
CASRSTGNEQFF
>NA|TRBJ2-7|TRBV29-1|NA
TGCAGCGTTGAAGATCGGGCAGTCAACTCCTACGAGCAGTACTTC
CSVEDRAVNSYEQYF
>NA|TRBJ2-3|TRBV9|TRBD1
TGTGCCAGCGCAGGTCAGGGGGCGATGTTTGCGGATACGCAGTATTTT
CASAGQGAMFADTQYF
>NA|TRBJ2-1|TRBV18|NA
TGTGCCAGCTCACCGGATCGTAACAGAGATGAGCAGTTCTTC
CASSPDRNRDEQFF
>NA|TRBJ1-3|TRBV4-1|NA
TGCGCCAGCAGGGGGGAAGGTTCTGGAAACACCATATATTTT
CASRGEGSGNTIYF
>few|TRBJ1-4|TRBV7-9|NA
TGTGCCAGCAGTTCGAGGGGTGGGGCTAATGAAAAACTGTTTTTT
CASSSRGGANEKLFF
>NA|TRBJ2-1|TRBV28|NA
TGTGCCACCAGCCGGGGGTCTCAGTTCTTC
CATSRGSQFF
>NA|TRBJ1-3|TRBV9|NA
TGTGCCAGCAGCGAAGGGGGGGGAAACACCATATATTTT
CASSEGGGNTIYF
>few|TRBJ1-1|TRBV27|NA
TGTGCCAGCACCACGGGGGGGGGAGGCACTGAAGCTTTCTTT
CASTTGGGGTEAFF
>NA|TRBJ1-3|TRBV25-1|NA
TGTGCCAGCGGGCACTCTGGAAACACCATATATTTT
CASGHSGNTIYF
>NA|TRBJ2-7|TRBV7-2|TRBD2
TGTGCCAGCAGCTTAGCGGCCAGCGGGAGCTACGAGCAGTACTTC
CASSLAASGSYEQYF
>NA|TRBJ1-5|TRBV6-6|NA
TGTGCCAGCAGTTACGAGGGAAAGAAGACTGAGCATTTT
CASSYEGKKTEHF
>NA|TRBJ1-4|TRBV28|NA
TGTGCCAGCAGTTCGACAGGCGCAACTAATGAAAAACTGTTTTTT
CASSSTGATNEKLFF
>NA|TRBJ2-7|TRBV28|TRBD1
TGTGCCAGCAGTTTCTCCCAGGGGGCTTACGAGCAGTACTTC
CASSFSQGAYEQYF
>NA|TRBJ1-1|TRBV27|NA
TGTGCCAGCAGTTTAGGGAACACTGAAGCTTTCTTT
CASSLGNTEAFF
>medium-sized|TRBJ2-7|TRBV7-9|TRBD2
TGTGCCAGCAGCCTTATATCGACTAGCGGGGCTGCCTACGAGCAGTACTTC
CASSLISTSGAAYEQYF
>NA|TRBJ1-5|TRBV13|NA
TGTGCCAGCAGCTTAGGCCGAGATCAGCCCCAGCATTTT
CASSLGRDQPQHF
>NA|TRBJ1-2|TRBV6-1|NA
TGTGCCAGCAGTGAAGTCTTGCGAACCCGCTACACCTTC
CASSEVLRTRYTF